The rows below give T cell receptor beta chains drawn from one sample of a study of shared clonotypes between healthy human individuals. The table came from immunoSEQ multiplex PCR; TCRdb's copy has only in-frame clones and leaves some out. The table lists around 2.1 million clones, nearly 97% of them singletons. Sample: naive CD4+ T cells sorted from blood. The source is a man aged 18 to 30 in good health. Both conserved end residues are part of each CDR3. Each record gives: clone size, D gene, J gene, V gene, CDR3 DNA, CDR3 protein. D genes are given only for firm matches. The size field is filled for only some rows; it gives once, few, many or a size class.

NA | TRBD1 | TRBJ1-2 | TRBV4-3 | TGCGCCAGCGGATCCGAGACAGGGGGCTACTATGGCTACACCTTC | CASGSETGGYYGYTF
NA | NA | TRBJ2-7 | TRBV2 | TGTGCCAGCAGCCAGGGTCGCTTCTCCTACGAGCAGTACTTC | CASSQGRFSYEQYF
NA | NA | TRBJ2-5 | TRBV7-2 | TGTGCCAGCAGCTTCGGGGGGCGCAAAGGAGAGACCCAGTACTTC | CASSFGGRKGETQYF
NA | NA | TRBJ2-2 | TRBV19 | TGTGCCAGTAGACAACTTAGCGGAGGATTCACCGGGGAGCTGTTTTTT | CASRQLSGGFTGELFF
few | NA | TRBJ1-4 | TRBV19 | TGTGCCAGTAGTAAGGGGGGATACGAAAAACTGTTTTTT | CASSKGGYEKLFF
NA | NA | TRBJ1-3 | TRBV6-6 | TGTGCCAGCAGTTACGTGTTGGGAAACACCATATATTTT | CASSYVLGNTIYF
NA | TRBD1 | TRBJ2-1 | TRBV5-1 | TGCGCCAGCAGCCAAGCCCCAGCCGGGACAGGGGACAATGAGCAGTTCTTC | CASSQAPAGTGDNEQFF
once | NA | TRBJ2-7 | TRBV5-1 | TGCGCCAGCAGCTTGGGGGTCAGTAGGTTCGGCTCCTACGAGCAGTACTTC | CASSLGVSRFGSYEQYF
few | NA | TRBJ2-5 | TRBV6-5 | TGTGCCAGCAGTTCCGCGGGACTTCCAGGGGAGACCCAGTACTTC | CASSSAGLPGETQYF
NA | NA | TRBJ2-7 | TRBV6-1 | TGTGCCAGCAGCTCAGAGGGAGGAGCCGCGCAGTACTTC | CASSSEGGAAQYF
NA | NA | TRBJ2-7 | TRBV2 | TGTGCCAGCAGTTATCAGTCGGGCGGCTCCTACGAGCAGTACTTC | CASSYQSGGSYEQYF
NA | NA | TRBJ1-1 | TRBV6-5 | TGTGCCAGCAGTTTAGAAATCACAGGTCCCACTGAAGCTTTCTTT | CASSLEITGPTEAFF
NA | NA | TRBJ2-7 | TRBV30 | TGTGCCGGGAGGCAGGCCTACGAGCAGTACTTC | CAGRQAYEQYF